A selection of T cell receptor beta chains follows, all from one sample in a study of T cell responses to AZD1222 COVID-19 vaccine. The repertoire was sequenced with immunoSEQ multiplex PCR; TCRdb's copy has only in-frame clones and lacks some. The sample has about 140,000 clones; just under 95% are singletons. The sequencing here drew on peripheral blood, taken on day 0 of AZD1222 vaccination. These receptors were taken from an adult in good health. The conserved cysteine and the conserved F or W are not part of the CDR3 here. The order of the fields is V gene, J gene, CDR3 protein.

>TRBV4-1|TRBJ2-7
ASSQVDREVQY
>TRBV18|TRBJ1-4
ASSLLRGQATNEKLF
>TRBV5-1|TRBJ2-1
ASSFTSGDYNEQF
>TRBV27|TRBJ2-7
ASSGGTQRASYEQY
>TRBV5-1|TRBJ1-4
ASSSQGSDNEKLF
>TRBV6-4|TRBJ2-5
ASSYRLADKETQY
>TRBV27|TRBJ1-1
ASSLLGGNTEAF
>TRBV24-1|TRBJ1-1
ATSRLGGEDTEAF
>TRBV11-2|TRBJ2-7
ASSLSGTLYEQY
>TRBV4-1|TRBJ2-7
ASSQDRDNSYEQY
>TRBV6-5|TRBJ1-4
ASSYAGNEKLF
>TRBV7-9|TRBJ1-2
ASSLTNIGNDGYT
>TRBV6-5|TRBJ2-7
ASSFSTPATSYEQY
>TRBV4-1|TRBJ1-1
ASSHTTGGRNTEAF
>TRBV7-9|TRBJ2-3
ASSDYTSGSFRDTQY
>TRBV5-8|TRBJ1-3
ASSRKGQHPGNTIY
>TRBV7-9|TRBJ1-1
ASSRGTDTEAF
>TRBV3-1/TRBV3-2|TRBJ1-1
ASSQDRTPQSEAF
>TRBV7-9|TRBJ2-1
ASSLGGLAPEQF
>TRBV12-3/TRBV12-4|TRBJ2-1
ASSLGPRNEQF
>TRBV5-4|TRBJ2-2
ASSLAGELF
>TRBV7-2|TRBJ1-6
ASSAGGEGESPLH
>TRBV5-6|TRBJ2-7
ASRRQGVSYEQY
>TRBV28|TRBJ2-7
ASSLVPGWGGSSYEQY